Listed below are T cell receptor beta chains from one sample, sequenced in a study of cytomegalovirus exposure and HLA in healthy donors. Repertoires were generated with immunoSEQ multiplex PCR, while TCRdb's copy carries only in-frame clones and drops some. The sample gives about 150,000 clones, about 80% of which show up once; roughly 12% is in the top ten. The sequencing sample was made of PBMCs. These receptors all come from a young man in good health and CMV-seropositive. CDR3s include the opening cysteine and the closing phenylalanine or tryptophan. A D gene is named only where the DNA matches it firmly. Clone size is stated in some rows and not others, as once, few, many or a class when expanded.

14 . TRBJ1-2 TRBD1 TRBV27 CASSPSGGNYGYTF TGTGCCAGCAGTCCTTCAGGGGGAAACTATGGCTACACCTTC
16 . TRBJ1-2 TRBD1 TRBV11-2 CASSLRQTGLDYGYTF TGTGCCAGCAGCCTACGTCAGACAGGGCTGGACTATGGCTACACCTTC
16 . TRBJ2-7 TRBD1 TRBV6-5 CASSSYGQGWGSEQYF TGTGCCAGCAGTTCTTACGGACAGGGTTGGGGTAGCGAGCAGTACTTC
15 . TRBJ1-1 . TRBV6-6 CASSLSGTANTEAFF TGTGCCAGCAGTCTTTCCGGGACTGCTAACACTGAAGCTTTCTTT
15 . TRBJ2-7 . TRBV7-8 CASSLGARGSYEQYF TGTGCCAGCAGCTTAGGAGCACGGGGCTCCTACGAGCAGTACTTC
14 . TRBJ2-7 TRBD2 TRBV6-5 CASRKRESPYEQYF TGTGCCAGCAGGAAGCGGGAGTCACCCTACGAGCAGTACTTC
14 . TRBJ1-1 . TRBV7-3 CASKQNKGDTEAFF TGTGCCAGCAAGCAAAATAAGGGAGACACTGAAGCTTTCTTT
14 . TRBJ2-1 TRBD2 TRBV10-3 CAISEEREDSEQFF TGTGCCATCAGTGAGGAGCGGGAGGATAGTGAGCAGTTCTTC
13 . TRBJ1-1 . TRBV9 CASSVGGDTEAFF TGTGCCAGCAGCGTAGGGGGGGACACTGAAGCTTTCTTT
14 . TRBJ1-2 . TRBV29-1 CSVEDLRTPYGYTF TGCAGCGTTGAAGATCTCCGGACACCTTATGGCTACACCTTC
15 once TRBJ2-5 TRBD2 TRBV29-1 CSVEDTSGTGETQYF TGCAGCGTTGAAGACACTAGCGGGACGGGAGAGACCCAGTACTTC
15 . TRBJ1-4 TRBD1 TRBV11-2 CASSPLQGKDEKLFF TGTGCCAGCAGCCCGCTACAGGGGAAGGATGAAAAACTGTTTTTT
20 few TRBJ2-4 TRBD2 TRBV4-1 CASSHFTGSGAFLAKNIQYF TGCGCCAGCAGCCATTTTACGGGTAGCGGGGCTTTCCTAGCCAAAAACATTCAGTACTTC
12 few TRBJ1-1 TRBD1 TRBV2 CASSMTGCEAFF TGTGCCAGCAGTATGACAGGGTGTGAAGCTTTCTTT
14 . TRBJ2-7 TRBD1 TRBV4-2 CASSHLGQGREQYF TGTGCCAGCAGCCATTTGGGACAGGGGCGCGAGCAGTACTTC
19 . TRBJ1-2 TRBD1 TRBV5-5 CASSLGVKRTGIIDYGYTF TGTGCCAGCAGCTTGGGCGTTAAGAGGACAGGTATTATCGACTATGGCTACACCTTC
13 . TRBJ1-5 . TRBV6-6 CASFGRGNQPQHF TGTGCCAGCTTCGGGAGGGGTAATCAGCCCCAGCATTTT
17 . TRBJ2-5 TRBD2 TRBV10-3 CAISTTPALAGQETQYF TGTGCCATCAGTACCACCCCCGCTTTAGCGGGTCAAGAGACCCAGTACTTC
13 . TRBJ2-5 . TRBV18 CASSPDREATQYF TGTGCCAGCTCACCTGACAGGGAGGCGACCCAGTACTTC
15 . TRBJ2-6 . TRBV7-6 CASSPESAGANVLTF TGTGCCAGCAGCCCTGAGTCGGCTGGGGCCAACGTCCTGACTTTC
17 . TRBJ1-6 . TRBV30 CAWSVVGKSSYNSPLHF TGTGCCTGGAGTGTCGTGGGCAAGAGCTCCTATAATTCACCCCTCCACTTT
13 . TRBJ2-1 . TRBV19 CASSHGGTAVQFF TGTGCCAGTAGCCACGGCGGGACAGCAGTGCAGTTCTTC
11 . TRBJ2-3 . TRBV20-1 CTPPSLDTQYF TGCACCCCGCCGAGCCTGGATACGCAGTATTTT
14 . TRBJ1-1 . TRBV4-1 CASTFDRRNTEAFF TGCGCCAGCACCTTTGACAGACGGAACACTGAAGCTTTCTTT
17 . TRBJ2-3 TRBD1 TRBV5-6 CASSPWNEQGAADTQYF TGTGCCAGCAGCCCCTGGAACGAACAGGGGGCCGCAGATACGCAGTATTTT
15 . TRBJ1-5 TRBD1 TRBV7-8 CASSMTGLSNQPQHF TGTGCCAGCAGCATGACAGGGCTTAGCAATCAGCCCCAGCATTTT